These 18 T cell receptor beta chains were sequenced from one sample in a study of blood T cell repertoires in COVID-19. Profiled with immunoSEQ multiplex PCR; TCRdb holds only in-frame clones, not every one. The table includes about 110,000 clones, about 90% detected once. Sequences were obtained from peripheral blood. Every receptor here comes from a human donor in a cohort sampled during active COVID-19.

This clone was observed a few times. The chain uses TRBV6-6 and TRBJ1-1; D remains unclear. The CDR3 extends over 12 amino acids. Germline V CDR1 and CDR2: MNHNY, SVGAGI (reference sequence). V lost 6 bases and J lost 8, with 13 bases in between. This CDR3 reads CASSHSIAEAFF. CDR3 bases: TGTGCCAGCAGCCACTCAATAGCGGAAGCTTTCTTT.

V is TRBV5-1 and J is TRBJ1-2; TRBD1 aligns across 8 bases. Per germline, CDR1 SGHRS and CDR2 YFSETQ. The CDR3 contains 17 residues. The trim removed 4 bases at V and 6 bases at J, leaving 17 bases unmatched. Here the CDR3 reads CASSPIPDREENHGYTF. CDR3 in DNA: TGCGCCAGCAGCCCGATCCCGGACAGGGAGGAGAACCATGGCTACACCTTC.

The genes are TRBV7-9 and TRBJ1-2; D possibly corresponds to TRBD1 (6 bases). The V end lost 5 bases, the J end lost 7 bases, and 17 bases lay between the germline ends. This CDR3 region has 14 residues. Per the germline V gene, CDR1 is SEHNR and CDR2 is FQNEAQ (reference sequence). This chain's CDR3 is CASSPARQESGYTF. DNA of the CDR3: TGTGCCAGCAGCCCCGCAAGACAGGAATCTGGCTACACCTTC.

The chain links TRBV6-5 to TRBJ1-2, with TRBD1 identical over 7 bases. J lost 6 bases, V lost 6 bases, and 7 bases had no gene match. Germline values: CDR1 MNHEY, CDR2 SVGAGI. The CDR3 loop spans 13 amino acids. In nucleotides, the CDR3 is TGTGCCAGCAGCTTGGGACAGAACCATGGCTACACCTTC. It specifies CASSLGQNHGYTF.

The chain carries TRBV3-1 (or the pseudogene TRBV3-2) and TRBJ1-1; 7 bases are shared with TRBD1. J gave up 4 bases and V 2 bases, and 4 bases lay outside the gene matches. The germline gives CDR1 LGHDT, CDR2 YNNKEL (reference sequence). This CDR3 region has 14 residues. The CDR3 DNA sequence: TGTGCCAGCAGCCAAAGTAACAGGGGCACTGAAGCTTTCTTT. Translation gives CASSQSNRGTEAFF.

This chain uses TRBV15 with TRBJ2-7, with TRBD2 matching over 8 bases. The V segment lost 0 bases and the J segment 1 base; nucleotides outside the gene matches: 5. Looked up from germline, CDR1 is LNHNV and CDR2 is YYDKDF (reference sequence). The CDR3 length is 16 residues. CDR3 region: CATSRDRSGGSYEQYF. CDR3 coding DNA: TGTGCCACCAGCAGAGATCGAAGCGGGGGATCCTACGAGCAGTACTTC. Supplemented by reference TRBV15 and TRBJ2-7, the full variable domain reads DAMVIQNPRYQVTQFGKPVTLSCSQTLNHNVMYWYQQKSSQAPKLLFHYYDKDFNNEADTPDNFQSRRPNTSFCFLDIRSPGLGDTAMYLCATSRDRSGGSYEQYFGPGTRLTVT.

Here the CDR3 DNA reads TGTGCCAGTAGTACCCGAGGACAAGGCGAAGCTTTCTTT. This codes for CASSTRGQGEAFF. The chain joins TRBV19 to TRBJ1-1; D might be TRBD1 (5 bases). Germline-derived CDR1 and CDR2 are LNHDA and SQIVND (reference sequence). Trimming removed 4 bases at V and 8 bases at J, with 14 bases between. CDR3 length: 13 residues. Full variable domain (missing parts from reference TRBV19 and TRBJ1-1): DGGITQSPKYLFRKEGQNVTLSCEQNLNHDAMYWYRQDPGQGLRLIYYSQIVNDFQKGDIAEGYSVSREKKESFPLTVTSAQKNPTAFYLCASSTRGQGEAFFGQGTRLTVV.

This clone showed up just once. The rearrangement joins TRBV14 to TRBJ2-7; no clear D. The germline V gene encodes CDR1 SGHDN and CDR2 FVKESK. The CDR3 is 14 residues long. The ends were cut back, 0 bases at V and 2 bases at J, with 8 bases in the middle. CDR3 region: CASSQERNTYEQYF. The CDR3 DNA reads as TGTGCCAGCAGCCAAGAGCGGAACACCTACGAGCAGTACTTC.

The count of this clone is one. This rearrangement joins TRBV28 to TRBJ1-1, with 10 bases that match TRBD1. The V and J ends lost 4 bases and 5 bases, in that order; junction bases with no gene match: 7. CDR1 is MDHEN and CDR2 is SYDVKM in the germline V gene. This CDR3 region has 15 residues. CDR3 nucleotides: TGTGCCAGCAGTTCAGCCGGGACAGGGGCTACTGAAGCTTTCTTT. Translated: CASSSAGTGATEAFF.

The CDR3 DNA is TGTGCCAGCAGCCAAGGCGAAGGGGTCCTTAATGAAAAACTGTTTTTT. Translating it yields CASSQGEGVLNEKLFF. The rearrangement joins TRBV3-1 (or the pseudogene TRBV3-2) to TRBJ1-4; D may be TRBD1 (5 bases). This CDR3 is built from 16 residues. The germline CDR1 and CDR2 sequences are LGHDT and YNNKEL (reference sequence). Trimming cost V 1 base and J 4 bases, with 13 bases left between them.

The rearrangement uses TRBV3-1 (or the pseudogene TRBV3-2) and TRBJ2-3; 8 nucleotides agree with TRBD2. V shed 1 base, J shed 1 base, and the junction held 4 bases outside the gene matches. The CDR3 has 16 residues. Germline assignment: CDR1 LGHDT and CDR2 YNNKEL (reference sequence). The CDR3, as DNA: TGTGCCAGCAGCCAAGCATTAGCGGGGCGCACAGATACGCAGTATTTT. Amino acids: CASSQALAGRTDTQYF.

The V and J genes are TRBV12-2 and TRBJ2-7; the D segment call TRBD1 is taken from the table without a DNA check. TRBV12-2 is a listed pseudogene. The CDR3 contains 14 residues. The CDR3 DNA sequence: TGTGCAAGTCGCTTCCCCAATTGCTCCTACGAGCAGTACTTC. Protein sequence: CASRFPNCSYEQYF.

The chain combines TRBV5-4 with TRBJ2-5; 9 bases map to TRBD2. In germline, CDR1 is SGHNT, CDR2 YYREEE (reference sequence). V lost 1 base to trimming and J lost 2 bases; unmatched junction nucleotides: 9. The CDR3 is made up of 17 amino acids. CDR3 sequence reads: CASSLLVLAGVQETQYF. As DNA, the CDR3 is TGTGCCAGCAGCTTGTTAGTGTTAGCGGGGGTGCAAGAGACCCAGTACTTC.

CDR3 DNA: TGTGCCAGTAGTCTAACACAGGGTCTAGCCTACAATGAGCAGTTCTTC. Translation: CASSLTQGLAYNEQFF. V is TRBV19 and J is TRBJ2-1, with D maybe TRBD1 (6 bases). CDR1 and CDR2 from the germline V gene are LNHDA and SQIVND (reference sequence). Trimming pared 5 bases from V and 2 bases from J, leaving 16 bases between. The CDR3 is 16 amino acids.

There are a few counts of this clone. The chain combines TRBV5-4 with TRBJ2-1; D gene unclear. Germline CDR1 is SGHNT and CDR2 is YYREEE (reference sequence). This CDR3 is 15 amino acids long. Deletions cut 0 bases from V and 0 bases from J, with 7 bases between. The CDR3 DNA reads as TGTGCCAGCAGCTTGGCGGTGAACTCCTACAATGAGCAGTTCTTC. It yields the protein CASSLAVNSYNEQFF.

This rearrangement joins TRBV25-1 to TRBJ1-1; D is unclear. CDR1 and CDR2 (germline): MGHDK, SYGVNS. The CDR3 loop spans 16 amino acids. V gave up 6 bases and J gave up 2 bases, with 19 bases separating them. CDR3 nucleotide sequence: TGTGCCAGCAGGGGTGGTGGGAGGCGACCTAACACTGAAGCTTTCTTT. Its protein product is CASRGGGRRPNTEAFF.

The rearrangement uses TRBV27 and TRBJ2-5; 8 bases agree with TRBD1. The J segment lost 5 bases and the V segment lost 2 bases, leaving 10 bases of the junction unmatched. The CDR3 runs 16 residues. Germline CDR1 MNHEY, CDR2 SMNVEV (reference sequence). The CDR3: CASSLGTGGGWETQYF. Written as DNA, the CDR3 is TGTGCCAGCAGTTTAGGCACAGGGGGAGGATGGGAGACCCAGTACTTC.

The J gene is TRBJ1-1, the V gene TRBV19; 8 positions agree with TRBD1. The junction had 7 bases not matched to a gene; V was cut back by 3 bases and J by 4 bases. The CDR3 extends over 15 amino acids. Germline V lookup: CDR1 LNHDA, CDR2 SQIVND (reference sequence). In nucleotides, the CDR3 is TGTGCCAGTAGTATTACAGGGGGGGCTGGCACTGAAGCTTTCTTT. Its protein is CASSITGGAGTEAFF.